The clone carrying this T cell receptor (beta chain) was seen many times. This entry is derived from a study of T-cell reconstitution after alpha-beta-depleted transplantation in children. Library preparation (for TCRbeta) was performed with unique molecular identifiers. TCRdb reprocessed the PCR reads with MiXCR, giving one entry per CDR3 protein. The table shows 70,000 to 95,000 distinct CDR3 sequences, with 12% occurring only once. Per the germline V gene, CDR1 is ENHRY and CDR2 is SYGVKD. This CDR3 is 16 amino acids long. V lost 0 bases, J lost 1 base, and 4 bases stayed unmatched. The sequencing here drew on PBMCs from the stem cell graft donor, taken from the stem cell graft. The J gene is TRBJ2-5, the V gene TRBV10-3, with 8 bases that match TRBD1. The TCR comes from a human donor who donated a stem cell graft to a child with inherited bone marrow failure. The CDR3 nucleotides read TGTGCCATCAGTGAGTCGAAGGACAGGGCCCAAGAGACCCAGTACTTC. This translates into CAISESKDRAQETQYF.